This entry lists 14 T cell receptor beta chains sequenced from one sample in a study of technical replicates of blood from several donors. TCRdb's table, derived via immunoSEQ multiplex PCR, lists solely in-frame clones and lacks some. The sample includes some 83,000 clones, around 94% of them seen just once. The specimen sequenced was T cells isolated from PBMCs. These receptor sequences come from a human donor in good health.

The chain joins TRBV7-9 to TRBJ1-2; TRBD1 might be the D (6 bases). CDR1 is SEHNR and CDR2 is FQNEAQ in the germline V gene (reference sequence). Trimming took 0 bases from V and 3 from J, leaving 17 bases between them. The CDR3 length is 17 residues. In DNA, the CDR3 is TGTGCCAGCAGCTTAGCGCATCTACAGGGTATCGACTATGGCTACACCTTC. Encoded protein: CASSLAHLQGIDYGYTF. The full variable domain, its missing parts supplied by reference TRBV7-9 and TRBJ1-2, is DTGVSQNPRHKITKRGQNVTFRCDPISEHNRLYWYRQTLGQGPEFLTYFQNEAQLEKSRLLSDRFSAERPKGSFSTLEIQRTEQGDSAMYLCASSLAHLQGIDYGYTFGSGTRLTVV.

The chain employs TRBV5-1 and TRBJ2-1, with 10 bases that match TRBD2. CDR3 length: 17 residues. Germline values: CDR1 SGHRS, CDR2 YFSETQ. The J segment lost 6 bases and the V segment lost 6 bases, leaving 15 bases of the junction unmatched. The CDR3 protein is CASTLFRAGGPSNEQFF. CDR3 nucleotide sequence: TGCGCCAGCACCCTATTCCGAGCGGGAGGGCCCAGCAATGAGCAGTTCTTC.

The CDR3 spells CASTPVFISHGQYF. As DNA, the CDR3 is TGTGCCAGCACCCCAGTGTTTATTTCTCATGGGCAGTACTTC. The chain couples TRBV28 to TRBJ2-7; D unclear. Germline V gene sequence: CDR1 MDHEN, CDR2 SYDVKM. This CDR3 region has 14 residues. V shed 7 bases and J shed 9 bases, with 22 bases lying between them.

The V and J genes are TRBV7-9 and TRBJ2-1; the match to TRBD2 covers 7 bases. CDR1 is SEHNR, CDR2 FQNEAQ, per germline (reference sequence). The CDR3 extends over 13 amino acids. J gave up 4 bases and V 6 bases, and 3 bases lay outside the gene matches. Written as DNA, the CDR3 is TGTGCCAGCAGGACTAGCTTATACAATGAGCAGTTCTTC. This encodes CASRTSLYNEQFF.

This clone was found once. The chain employs TRBV7-9 and TRBJ2-1; 12 bases are shared with TRBD2. The germline V gene has CDR1 SEHNR and CDR2 FQNEAQ (reference sequence). This CDR3 comprises 14 residues. The V segment lost 5 bases and the J segment 5 bases; nucleotides outside the gene matches: 1. This CDR3 reads CASSRTSGDNEQFF. The CDR3 region has the DNA TGTGCCAGCAGCCGGACTAGCGGGGACAATGAGCAGTTCTTC.

The V and J genes are TRBV30 and TRBJ1-1; D is possibly TRBD1 (5 bases). Germline V gives CDR1 GTSNPN, CDR2 SVGIG (reference sequence). Trimming took 0 bases from V and 4 from J, leaving 15 bases between them. The CDR3 is made up of 15 amino acids. CDR3 in amino acids: CAWSVKPGGGTEAFF. The CDR3 DNA follows: TGTGCCTGGAGTGTAAAACCTGGGGGAGGCACTGAAGCTTTCTTT.

This clone was observed a handful of times. This chain uses TRBV7-9 with TRBJ1-1; D gene uncertain. V was clipped by 5 bases and J by 2 bases, with 15 bases between them. This CDR3 has 15 amino acids. Germline assignment: CDR1 SEHNR and CDR2 FQNEAQ (reference sequence). CDR3 region: CASSPVGGFNTEAFF. Written as DNA, the CDR3 is TGTGCCAGCAGCCCCGTTGGAGGGTTTAACACTGAAGCTTTCTTT.

This sequence joins TRBV19 and TRBJ2-5; maybe TRBD2 (6 bases). Trimming stripped 3 bases from V and 10 bases from J, with 12 bases between. There are 12 residues in the CDR3. The V gene's germline CDR1 is LNHDA and CDR2 SQIVND (reference sequence). CDR3 bases: TGTGCCAGTAGTATTTTGGGGGGAGACCAGTACTTC. It encodes CASSILGGDQYF.

The V gene is TRBV7-9, the J gene TRBJ2-7; a weak D match, TRBD2 (5 bases). The CDR3 sequence is 18 residues long. Looked up from germline, CDR1 is SEHNR and CDR2 is FQNEAQ (reference sequence). V lost 3 bases, J lost 2 bases, and 23 bases lay in between. The CDR3 DNA is TGTGCCAGCAGCTTTACGCCAAGGCTAGCAGGACGGGCCTACGAGCAGTACTTC. It codes for CASSFTPRLAGRAYEQYF.

The chain couples TRBV7-9 to TRBJ2-7; 8 bases map to TRBD2. Trimming cost V 1 base and J 2 bases; bases outside gene matches: 7. The CDR3 totals 16 residues. CDR1 and CDR2 from the germline V gene are SEHNR and FQNEAQ (reference sequence). The CDR3 loop is CASSLGAGGSPYEQYF. The CDR3 nucleotides read TGTGCCAGCAGCTTAGGTGCGGGGGGCAGTCCCTACGAGCAGTACTTC.

This clone was seen only once. The gene calls are TRBV5-1 and TRBJ1-1; D gene unclear. This CDR3 is built from 13 residues. V was cut by 5 bases and J by 1 base, with 9 bases left in between. From germline, CDR1 is SGHRS and CDR2 YFSETQ. The CDR3 region is CASRPSGNTEAFF. The CDR3 DNA sequence: TGCGCCAGCAGGCCCTCGGGGAACACTGAAGCTTTCTTT.

The rearrangement links TRBV28 to TRBJ2-1; D may be TRBD1 (6 bases). The CDR3 consists of 14 residues. The germline CDR1 and CDR2 sequences are MDHEN and SYDVKM. The germline V and J ends were trimmed by 8 bases and 0 bases, with 11 bases remaining between them. The chain's CDR3 is CASGRQVSYNEQFF. As DNA, the CDR3 is TGTGCCAGCGGACGACAGGTCTCCTACAATGAGCAGTTCTTC.

V usage is TRBV9 and J usage is TRBJ2-1; 15 positions match TRBD2. In germline, CDR1 is SGDLS, CDR2 YYNGEE. V lost 4 bases and J lost 10; bases outside the gene matches: 6. The length of the CDR3 is 15 residues. In DNA form, the CDR3 reads TGTGCCAGCAGCCTGGGACTAGCGGGGGGACTGGAGCAGTTCTTC. It yields the protein CASSLGLAGGLEQFF.

The chain joins TRBV7-9 to TRBJ1-4; TRBD1 might be the D (5 bases). Per germline, CDR1 SEHNR and CDR2 FQNEAQ (reference sequence). The CDR3 has 15 residues. Between the trimmed V and J ends, which lost 0 bases and 7 bases, there was a span of 12 bases. The CDR3 nucleotides are TGTGCCAGCAGCTTAGCCGTGGGGCGGGGTGAAAAACTGTTTTTT. This gives the protein CASSLAVGRGEKLFF.